The clone carrying this T cell receptor beta chain was counted between two and nine times. No antigen is known for it. Deletions cut 6 bases from V and 3 bases from J, with 12 bases between. CDR1 and CDR2 (germline): SQVTM, ANQGSEA. The CDR3 covers 13 residues. The record originates from a study of vaccination and CD4 T cells after COVID-19. Across the study: Control cultures were supplied with a CEFX pool, an HIV-1 Nef pool, or no peptide at all. Notes on the study in general: Researchers report that a median approximately 90% of reactive clones in convalescent patients surfaced only post-vaccination. Rising from about 20 to 38, the median of SARS-CoV-2-reactive clonotypes did not change significantly.

The treatment here: roughly 11-day PBMC culture with coronavirus spike peptide pools or control peptides (ViraFEST assay). The Oncomine TCR Beta short-read assay sequenced DNA from cultured CD4+ T cells. TCRdb processed the PCR reads anew with MiXCR; each CDR3 protein has one entry. Of 15,000 to 20,000 distinct CDR3 sequences in the sample, about 60% were seen once. Sample: CD4+ T cells from blood, cultured in vitro. The chain combines TRBV29-1 with TRBJ1-5; D perhaps matches TRBD1 (6 bases). This clonotype originated in a human donor who had recovered from COVID-19. The CDR3 spells CSVRQGHNQPQHF. The CDR3 coding sequence is TGCAGCGTGCGCCAGGGACACAATCAGCCCCAGCATTTT. Complete variable domain (other parts from reference TRBV29-1 and TRBJ1-5): SAVISQKPSRDICQRGTSLTIQCQVDSQVTMMFWYRQQPGQSLTLIATANQGSEATYESGFVIDKFPISRPNLTFSTLTVSNMSPEDSSIYLCSVRQGHNQPQHFGDGTRLSIL.